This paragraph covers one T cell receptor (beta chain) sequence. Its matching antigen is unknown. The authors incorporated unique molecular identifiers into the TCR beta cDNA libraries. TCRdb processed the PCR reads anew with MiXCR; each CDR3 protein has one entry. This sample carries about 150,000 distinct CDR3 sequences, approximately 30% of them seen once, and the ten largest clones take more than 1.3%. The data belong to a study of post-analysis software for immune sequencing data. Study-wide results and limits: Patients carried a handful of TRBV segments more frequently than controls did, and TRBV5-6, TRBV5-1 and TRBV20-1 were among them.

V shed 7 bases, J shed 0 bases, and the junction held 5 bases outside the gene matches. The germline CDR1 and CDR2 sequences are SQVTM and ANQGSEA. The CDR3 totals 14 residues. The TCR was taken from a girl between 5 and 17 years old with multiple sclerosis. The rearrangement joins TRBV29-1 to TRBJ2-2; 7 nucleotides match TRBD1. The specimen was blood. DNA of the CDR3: TGCAGCGGCAGGACAGGAACGAACACCGGGGAGCTGTTTTTT. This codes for CSGRTGTNTGELFF.